A single T cell receptor (beta chain) is shown here with its context. Healthy bone marrow donors made up the donors. V lost 5 bases and J lost 7, with 23 bases in between. CDR3 size: 17 residues. In germline, CDR1 is LNHDA, CDR2 SQIVND (reference sequence). This specimen comes from a study of cytomegalovirus exposure and HLA in healthy donors. The PCR was carried out with 60 Vbeta primers and 13 Jbeta primers. Libraries were prepared by immunoSEQ multiplex PCR; TCRdb keeps only in-frame clonotypes and omits some of them. The table shows approximately 98,000 clones, with about four fifths occurring only once.

The origin of this receptor is a man younger than 35 in good health and CMV-seropositive. The chain carries TRBV19 and TRBJ1-4; D not certain. Sequencing used PBMCs. CDR3 DNA: TGTGCCAGTAGTCCCATTCTTGGCGGATCCGACGGTGAAAAACTGTTTTTT. Protein: CASSPILGGSDGEKLFF.